This T cell receptor beta chain emerged from a study of cytomegalovirus exposure and HLA in healthy donors. Study-wide context: A data release that came early held some 84 million unique TCRs from HLA-typed donors. The study's findings and limits: In a later analysis, most CMV-associated TCR beta chains appeared HLA-restricted. Later, an analysis found that common viral pathogens appeared to be linked with several of the most significant clusters. In an earlier analysis, productive rearrangement rates for most beta V segments clustered near 87% or 30%.

Details on this clone: Its antigen is undetermined. The sample has other DNA sequences that encode this CDR3 too.

In the PCR, 60 Vbeta and 13 Jbeta primers were used. Clones were read by immunoSEQ multiplex PCR, and TCRdb kept only the in-frame ones, dropping some. The profile covers fewer than 250,000 clones, with roughly 77% appearing a single time and about 3% taken by the ten largest. CDR1 is WNHNN, CDR2 SYGVQD, per germline (reference sequence). Between the trimmed V and J ends, which lost 0 bases and 3 bases, there was a span of 6 bases. This CDR3 has 13 residues. The sequencing sample was made of PBMCs. V gene TRBV10-1 combines with J gene TRBJ2-7; D gene unclear. The TCR sequence derives from a woman aged 30 to 39 in good health and CMV-seropositive. CDR3 region: CASSESSSYEQYF. The DNA for the CDR3 is TGCGCCAGCAGTGAGTCTAGCAGCTACGAGCAGTACTTC.